Below, 6 T cell receptor beta chains from the same sample are listed, as sequenced in a study of T cell responses to AZD1222 COVID-19 vaccine (dated by TCRdb to about 2021). Library generation was performed with the immunoSEQ multiplex PCR assay. TCRdb took this table from immuneACCESS and kept in-frame rearrangements with V and J called. Such tables lack part of the clones; where checked against another copy, unresolved V genes explain under half of the gap, and the rest is unexplained. The sample table records roughly 160,000 clones; 92% of these occur just once. The ten largest make up 1.5% to 2% of the sample. Taken with the paper, the label for time point translates to: baseline before first vaccination. This material consisted of peripheral blood, taken on day 0 of AZD1222 vaccination. Receptor source: an adult in good health.

The chain carries TRBV19 and TRBJ1-1; perhaps TRBD1 as D (5 bases). Germline V lookup: CDR1 LNHDA, CDR2 SQIVND (reference sequence). Trimming cost V 4 bases and J 4 bases, with 7 bases left between them. This CDR3 has 12 residues. The chain's CDR3 is CASSSGATEAFF. CDR3 sequence (DNA): TGTGCCAGTAGTAGTGGGGCCACTGAAGCTTTCTTT.

This clone was seen only a few times. The CDR3 here is CASRRQGGTYGYTF. CDR3 DNA: TGTGCCAGCAGAAGACAGGGGGGGACCTATGGCTACACCTTC. J is TRBJ1-2 and V is TRBV6-5; TRBD1 matches 9 bases. Germline lookup yields CDR1 MNHEY and CDR2 SVGAGI. The V and J ends lost 6 bases and 4 bases, in that order; junction bases with no gene match: 6. The length of the CDR3 is 14 residues.

The chain couples TRBV2 to TRBJ1-6; D perhaps matches TRBD1 (6 bases). Germline V gene sequence: CDR1 SNHLY, CDR2 FYNNEI. CDR3 length: 15 residues. Trimming left V 5 bases short and J 1 base short, with 9 bases between. CDR3 nucleotide sequence: TGTGCCAGCAGTAATACAGGGTCCTATAATTCACCCCTCCACTTT. As protein: CASSNTGSYNSPLHF.

The chain carries TRBV29-1 and TRBJ1-5, with D hard to call. CDR3 length: 13 amino acids. Germline CDR1 reads SQVTM; CDR2 reads ANQGSEA. V was cut by 4 bases and J by 2 bases, with 9 bases left in between. Written as DNA, the CDR3 is TGCAGCGTTGGAGGGAGTGGCAATCAGCCCCAGCATTTT. Translated: CSVGGSGNQPQHF.

The chain links TRBV4-2 to TRBJ2-1, with 9 bases that match TRBD2. V lost 0 bases and J lost 4; bases outside the gene matches: 7. The CDR3 is 17 residues long. Germline lookup yields CDR1 LGHNA and CDR2 YNFKEQ. The CDR3 DNA is TGTGCCAGCAGCCAAGATAGTGGGCTAGCGGGGTACAATGAGCAGTTCTTC. Translation gives CASSQDSGLAGYNEQFF.

The chain combines TRBV2 with TRBJ2-2; no definite D call. Per the germline V gene, CDR1 is SNHLY and CDR2 is FYNNEI. The CDR3 runs 15 residues. Trimming removed 3 bases from V and 0 bases from J, with 8 bases in between. The CDR3 region is CASSEVRTNTGELFF. CDR3 DNA sequence: TGTGCCAGCAGTGAGGTCAGAACGAACACCGGGGAGCTGTTTTTT.